The 26 T cell receptor beta chains presented below share a single source sample, sequenced in a study of metastatic and nonmetastatic thyroid tumors. Thyroid surgery had not been preceded by any treatment in any patient. TCRdb re-called the PCR reads via MiXCR. The table includes roughly 21,000 clones, under 30% detected once. Source material: tumor tissue. The receptors shown here come from a male donor with papillary thyroid cancer or a benign thyroid nodule (not recorded which). Some clones in this sample may be carry-over from other donors' samples.

This clone has at least ten counts. The gene calls are TRBV6-6 and TRBJ1-5; D unclear. V lost 0 bases, J lost 0 bases, and 6 bases lay in between. The CDR3 totals 15 residues. Germline V gives CDR1 MNHNY, CDR2 SVGAGI (reference sequence). CDR3 sequence: CASSYSVYSNQPQHF. CDR3 in DNA: TGTGCCAGCAGTTACTCGGTTTATAGCAATCAGCCCCAGCATTTT.

This clone counts as large (0.1 to 1%). CDR3 DNA: TGCAGTGCTAGACCCCCTAATGGGAGGACCTACGAGCAGTACTTC. Protein: CSARPPNGRTYEQYF. The chain uses TRBV20-1 and TRBJ2-7; D possibly corresponds to TRBD2 (6 bases). CDR3 size: 15 residues. Germline values: CDR1 DFQATT, CDR2 SNEGSKA (reference sequence). V shed 2 bases and J shed 2 bases, with 16 bases lying between them.

In the case of this clone: An end of the junction does not agree with germline; a read error may underlie this. The chain recombines TRBV14 with TRBJ2-5; D not resolved. The length of the CDR3 is 17 residues. Germline V gene lookup returns CDR1 SGHDN and CDR2 FVKESK. CDR3 residues: CASNQDLQVGYQETQYF. DNA for the CDR3: TGTGCCAGCAACCAAGATCTTCAAGTCGGGTACCAAGAGACCCAGTACTTC.

Within the sample, this clone is medium-sized. The gene calls are TRBV28 and TRBJ2-7; 10 bases fit TRBD1. Germline V lookup: CDR1 MDHEN, CDR2 SYDVKM. There are 16 residues in the CDR3. Losses at the gene ends were 5 bases for V and 0 bases for J; bases not matched to a gene: 7. The CDR3 here is CASSPTGGGFSYEQYF. CDR3 bases: TGTGCCAGCAGTCCGACAGGGGGCGGTTTCTCCTACGAGCAGTACTTC. Variable domain in full (rest from reference TRBV28 and TRBJ2-7): DVKVTQSSRYLVKRTGEKVFLECVQDMDHENMFWYRQDPGLGLRLIYFSYDVKMKEKGDIPEGYSVSREKKERFSLILESASTNQTSMYLCASSPTGGGFSYEQYFGPGTRLTVT.

The chain uses TRBV18 and TRBJ1-1; perhaps TRBD1 as D (5 bases). The CDR3 is 14 amino acids. Germline V gene data show CDR1 as KGHSH and CDR2 as LQKENI. The germline V and J ends were trimmed by 3 bases and 6 bases, with 14 bases remaining between them. CDR3 residues: CASSPYPRGAEAFF. The CDR3 DNA sequence: TGTGCCAGCTCACCTTATCCTAGGGGCGCTGAAGCTTTCTTT. Looking up the rest from reference TRBV18 and TRBJ1-1 gives the full variable domain: NAGVMQNPRHLVRRRGQEARLRCSPMKGHSHVYWYRQLPEEGLKFMVYLQKENIIDESGMPKERFSAEFPKEGPSILRIQQVVRGDSAAYFCASSPYPRGAEAFFGQGTRLTVV.

This clone was detected only a few times. The rearrangement joins TRBV3-1 to TRBJ1-2; D is uncertain. CDR1 LGHDT and CDR2 YNNKEL come from the germline V gene (reference sequence). Between the trimmed V and J ends, which lost 6 bases and 8 bases, there was a span of 16 bases. The CDR3 has 13 amino acids. CDR3 loop: CASRQNGEGGYTF. The CDR3 DNA sequence: TGTGCCAGCAGACAAAATGGGGAAGGCGGCTACACCTTC.

This sequence joins TRBV3-1 and TRBJ1-3; D call uncertain. V lost 4 bases to trimming and J lost 2 bases, with 12 bases between them. Germline V gene lookup returns CDR1 LGHDT and CDR2 YNNKEL (reference sequence). This CDR3 is built from 15 residues. CDR3 in amino acids: CASSLGVVPGNTIYF. The CDR3 DNA follows: TGTGCCAGCAGCCTCGGGGTCGTCCCTGGAAACACCATATATTTT.

By its share, this clone is medium-sized. The rearrangement joins TRBV28 to TRBJ2-3; TRBD2 matches at 14 bases. The ends lost 4 bases at V and 5 bases at J; junction bases unmatched: 5. The germline CDR1 and CDR2 sequences are MDHEN and SYDVKM. This CDR3 contains 16 residues. The CDR3 spells CASSSGLAGDEDTQYF. CDR3 coding DNA: TGTGCCAGCAGTTCGGGACTAGCGGGAGACGAAGATACGCAGTATTTT. Looking up the rest from reference TRBV28 and TRBJ2-3 gives the full variable domain: DVKVTQSSRYLVKRTGEKVFLECVQDMDHENMFWYRQDPGLGLRLIYFSYDVKMKEKGDIPEGYSVSREKKERFSLILESASTNQTSMYLCASSSGLAGDEDTQYFGPGTRLTVL.

With regard to this clone: Compared with germline, one end of the junction differs, possibly owing to a read error. This chain uses TRBV20-1 with TRBJ1-1; weak D call: TRBD1 (6 bases). Germline loops: CDR1 DFQATT, CDR2 SNEGSKA (reference sequence). This CDR3 comprises 13 residues. CDR3 nucleotides: TGCAGTGCCAGAGGGGGGGCAACAACTGAAGCTTTCTTT. Its protein product is CSARGGATTEAFF.

A few counts support this clone. This sequence joins TRBV6-1 and TRBJ1-2; D call uncertain. The germline CDR1 and CDR2 sequences are MNHNS and SASEGT. The CDR3 totals 14 residues. The V and J ends lost 7 bases and 4 bases respectively, with 16 bases between them. The CDR3, as DNA: TGTGCCAGCACCACAAGCGGACGGCCCTATGGCTACACCTTC. Translated: CASTTSGRPYGYTF.

This clone was detected a few times. The chain has TRBV6-1 and TRBJ1-6; a possible D gene is TRBD1 (6 bases). CDR1 is MNHNS, CDR2 SASEGT, per germline. CDR3 length: 16 residues. Trimming took 6 bases from V and 5 from J, leaving 17 bases between them. DNA for the CDR3: TGTGCCAGCAGCCACTTTGGAGGACAGAATAATTCACCCCTCCACTTT. This gives the protein CASSHFGGQNNSPLHF.

By share, this clone counts as medium-sized (0.01 to 0.1%). The V and J genes are TRBV30 and TRBJ2-2, with TRBD2 matching over 9 bases. CDR1 and CDR2 (germline): GTSNPN, SVGIG (reference sequence). Germline trimming cut 4 bases from V and 7 bases from J; bases unmatched to any gene: 7. This CDR3 spans 14 amino acids. The CDR3, as DNA: TGTGCCTGGATGTTAGCGGGAGAGGTCGGGGAGCTGTTTTTT. Protein product: CAWMLAGEVGELFF.

This clone was seen a handful of times. A read error may produce the germline difference seen at one junction end. The chain recombines TRBV3-1 with TRBJ2-2; unclear D gene. Germline V gene sequence: CDR1 LGHDT, CDR2 YNNKEL (reference sequence). The CDR3 runs 12 residues. The CDR3, as DNA: TGTGCCAGCAGCCAATTCACCAGGGAGCTGTTTTTT. Amino acid sequence: CASSQFTRELFF. The full variable domain, in which reference TRBV3-1 and TRBJ2-2 provide the parts outside the CDR3, is DTAVSQTPKYLVTQMGNDKSIKCEQNLGHDTMYWYKQDSKKFLKIMFSYNNKELIINETVPNRFSPKSPDKAHLNLHINSLELGDSAVYFCASSQFTRELFFGEGSRLTVL.

The chain is built from TRBV4-1 and TRBJ2-7; TRBD2 might be the D (6 bases). V was cut by 5 bases and J by 3 bases, with 11 bases left in between. The CDR3 spans 13 residues. The V gene's germline CDR1 is MGHRA and CDR2 YSYEKL. In DNA form, the CDR3 reads TGCGCCAGCAGCGGGGGACTCCACTACGAGCAGTACTTC. It specifies CASSGGLHYEQYF.

This sequence joins TRBV6-5 and TRBJ2-6; D may be TRBD2 (5 bases). The CDR3 is made up of 17 amino acids. The germline CDR1 and CDR2 sequences are MNHEY and SVGAGI. The V end was cut by 2 bases, the J end by 0 bases, with 11 bases between. The CDR3 DNA follows: TGTGCCAGCAGTTACCCTGGACTTATCTCTGGGGCCAACGTCCTGACTTTC. It translates to CASSYPGLISGANVLTF.

This clone rates as medium-sized. The chain has TRBV20-1 and TRBJ1-4, with a tentative D call TRBD1 (5 bases). The CDR3 is made up of 14 amino acids. V shed 0 bases and J shed 6 bases, with 11 bases lying between them. Per the germline V gene, CDR1 is DFQATT and CDR2 is SNEGSKA (reference sequence). CDR3 DNA: TGCAGTGCTAGAGATCGTGGGGGTGATGAAAAACTGTTTTTT. This sequence encodes CSARDRGGDEKLFF.

This clone occurred a few times. A read error is possible here, since a much larger clone lies one base away. This same CDR3 is encoded by further DNA sequences in the sample. This chain uses TRBV6-1 with TRBJ1-6; 7 bases are shared with TRBD1. The J segment lost 7 bases and the V segment lost 2 bases, leaving 5 bases of the junction unmatched. The germline V gene encodes CDR1 MNHNS and CDR2 SASEGT. This CDR3 region has 15 residues. CDR3 amino acids: CASSERDRENSPLHF. The CDR3 nucleotides are TGTGCCAGCAGTGAACGTGACAGGGAAAATTCACCCCTCCACTTT.

This clone was seen only a few times. The junction does not match germline at one end; this may be a read error. This chain connects TRBV15 to TRBJ2-7; 7 nucleotides align to TRBD1. The CDR3 is made up of 15 amino acids. Germline CDR1 is LNHNV and CDR2 is YYDKDF (reference sequence). This CDR3 reads CVTSTEGASSYEQYF. In DNA, the CDR3 is TGTGTCACCAGCACAGAGGGGGCCAGCTCCTACGAGCAGTACTTC.

CDR3 region: CASRDGTVSFGELFF. In DNA, the CDR3 is TGTGCCAGCAGGGACGGGACAGTATCCTTCGGGGAGCTGTTTTTT. The gene calls are TRBV6-1 and TRBJ2-2, with 7 bases that match TRBD1. From germline, CDR1 is MNHNS and CDR2 SASEGT. The CDR3 runs 15 residues. V lost 6 bases and J lost 7; bases outside the gene matches: 11.

This chain uses TRBV5-1 with TRBJ2-7; D ambiguous. Germline V gene sequence: CDR1 SGHRS, CDR2 YFSETQ. This CDR3 is built from 12 residues. The V gene lost 2 bases and the J gene lost 5 bases, with 8 bases spanning the gap. In DNA form, the CDR3 reads TGCGCCAGCAGCTTCGGTGGGGACGAGCAGTACTTC. Translation gives CASSFGGDEQYF.

The CDR3 sequence: CASGTHPQETQYF. Here the CDR3 DNA reads TGTGCTAGTGGCACCCACCCTCAAGAGACCCAGTACTTC. This sequence joins TRBV12-5 and TRBJ2-5; no reliable D call. Germline loops: CDR1 LGHNT, CDR2 FRNRAP. The CDR3 is 13 amino acids. With 6 bases removed from V and 2 bases from J, the gap between germline ends came to 10 bases.

The table lists this clone with a few counts. The CDR3 loop reads CASSLSGQLDDEQFF. The CDR3 region has the DNA TGCGCCAGCAGCCTCTCGGGACAGCTAGACGATGAGCAGTTCTTC. The chain combines TRBV10-1 with TRBJ2-1; 7 bases agree with TRBD1. Germline V CDR1 and CDR2: WNHNN, SYGVQD (reference sequence). The CDR3 is 15 amino acids. V was clipped by 6 bases and J by 8 bases; unmatched bases: 13.

There are many counts of this clone. This rearrangement joins TRBV7-9 to TRBJ2-3; D call uncertain. The CDR3 length is 17 residues. The germline CDR1 and CDR2 sequences are SEHNR and FQNEAQ (reference sequence). Trimming stripped 4 bases from V and 2 bases from J, with 19 bases between. The CDR3 region is CASSSGQAFGLTDTQYF. CDR3 sequence (DNA): TGTGCCAGCAGCTCGGGTCAGGCCTTTGGGCTCACAGATACGCAGTATTTT.

The chain uses TRBV12-3 or TRBV12-4 and TRBJ1-1, with D unresolved. V was clipped by 6 bases and J by 0 bases, with 11 bases between them. The CDR3 length is 14 residues. CDR3 coding DNA: TGTGCCAGCAGCCCGGGCACGGTGAACACTGAAGCTTTCTTT. Residues: CASSPGTVNTEAFF.

Relative to its sample, this clone is medium-sized. The chain links TRBV7-9 to TRBJ2-7; 7 nucleotides line up with TRBD2. Germline lookup yields CDR1 SEHNR and CDR2 FQNEAQ (reference sequence). Trimming cost V 4 bases and J 5 bases; bases outside gene matches: 8. This CDR3 has 14 residues. The chain's CDR3 is CASSSVGREDEQYF. The CDR3 region has the DNA TGTGCCAGCAGCTCGGTAGGGAGGGAAGACGAGCAGTACTTC.

V gene TRBV24-1 combines with J gene TRBJ2-5, with 13 nucleotides matching TRBD2. This CDR3 spans 16 amino acids. Germline V CDR1 and CDR2: KGHDR, SFDVKD. J lost 3 bases, V lost 2 bases, and 2 bases had no gene match. CDR3 amino acids: CATSDSGTSGEETQYF. The CDR3 coding sequence is TGTGCCACCAGTGATTCTGGGACTAGCGGGGAAGAGACCCAGTACTTC.